This T cell receptor (beta chain) was profiled in a study of T cells in Graves' hyperthyroidism and ophthalmopathy. TCR beta CDR3 region amplification was performed from RNA transcripts. When the TCR CDR3 underwent first-round RT-PCR, the HTBI primer set was used. TCRdb processed the multiplex PCR reads anew with MiXCR; each CDR3 protein has one entry. The sample has about 400,000 distinct CDR3 sequences, 15% seen once. At least ten counts were recorded for this clonotype. The specimen sequenced was blood. This TCR was sampled from a woman aged 30 to 39 with Graves' hyperthyroidism.

CDR3 residues: CATSDLKTRDRRSYNEQFF. The DNA of the CDR3 is TGTGCCACCAGTGATTTGAAAACAAGGGACAGGAGGTCCTACAATGAGCAGTTCTTC. The genes are TRBV24-1 and TRBJ2-1; 8 nucleotides match TRBD1. The V gene's germline CDR1 is KGHDR and CDR2 SFDVKD. J lost 1 base, V lost 0 bases, and 10 bases had no gene match. CDR3 length: 19 residues.